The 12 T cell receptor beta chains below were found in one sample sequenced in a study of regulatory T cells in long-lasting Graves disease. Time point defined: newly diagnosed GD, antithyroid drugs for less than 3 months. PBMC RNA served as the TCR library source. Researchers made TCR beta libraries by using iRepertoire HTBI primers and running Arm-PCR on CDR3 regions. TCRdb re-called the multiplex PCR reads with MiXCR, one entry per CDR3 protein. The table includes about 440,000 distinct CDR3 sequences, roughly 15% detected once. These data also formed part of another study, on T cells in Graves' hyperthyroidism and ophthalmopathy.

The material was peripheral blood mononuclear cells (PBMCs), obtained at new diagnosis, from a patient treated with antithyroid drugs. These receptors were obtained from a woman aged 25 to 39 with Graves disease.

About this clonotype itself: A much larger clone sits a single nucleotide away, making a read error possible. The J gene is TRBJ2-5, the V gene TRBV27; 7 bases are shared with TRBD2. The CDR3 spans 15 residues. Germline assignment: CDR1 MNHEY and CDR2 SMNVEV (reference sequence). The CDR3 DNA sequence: TGTGTCACCTCGAGGATCCGGGAGGATGGGGAGACCCAGTACTTC. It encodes CVTSRIREDGETQYF.

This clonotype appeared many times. For the CDR3, the DNA is TGTGCCACCAGCAGACCTGGGGCGGGACAGTATTTT. This encodes CATSRPGAGQYF. The chain carries TRBV15 and TRBJ2-3; D is perhaps TRBD2 (6 bases). Germline V CDR1 and CDR2: LNHNV, YYDKDF (reference sequence). The length of the CDR3 is 12 residues. The V gene lost 2 bases and the J gene lost 12 bases, with 12 bases spanning the gap.

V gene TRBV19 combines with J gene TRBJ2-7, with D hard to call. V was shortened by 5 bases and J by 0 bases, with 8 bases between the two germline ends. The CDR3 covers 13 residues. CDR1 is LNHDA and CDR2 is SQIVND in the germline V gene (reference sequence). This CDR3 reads CASSGVVSYEQYF. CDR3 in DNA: TGTGCCAGTAGTGGGGTAGTCTCCTACGAGCAGTACTTC.

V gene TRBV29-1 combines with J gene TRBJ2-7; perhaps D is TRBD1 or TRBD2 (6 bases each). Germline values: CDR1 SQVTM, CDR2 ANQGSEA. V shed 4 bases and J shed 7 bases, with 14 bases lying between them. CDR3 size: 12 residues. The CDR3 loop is CSVGEGGGEQYF. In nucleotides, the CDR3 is TGCAGCGTTGGGGAAGGGGGAGGAGAGCAGTACTTC.

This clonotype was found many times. CDR3: CASSLSGSQGTQYF. CDR3 coding DNA: TGCGCCAGCAGCTTGTCCGGCTCGCAGGGGACCCAGTACTTC. The chain has TRBV5-1 and TRBJ2-5; a possible D gene is TRBD1 (5 bases). From germline, CDR1 is SGHRS and CDR2 YFSETQ. This CDR3 contains 14 residues. The V gene lost 1 base and the J gene lost 7 bases, with 14 bases spanning the gap.

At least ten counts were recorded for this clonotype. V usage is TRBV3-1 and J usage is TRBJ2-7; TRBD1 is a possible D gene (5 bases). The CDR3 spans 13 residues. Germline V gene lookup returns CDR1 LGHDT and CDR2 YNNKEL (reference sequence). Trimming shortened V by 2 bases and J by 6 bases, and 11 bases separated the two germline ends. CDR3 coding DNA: TGTGCCAGCAGCCAATATCTGCAGGGCGAGCAGTACTTC. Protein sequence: CASSQYLQGEQYF.

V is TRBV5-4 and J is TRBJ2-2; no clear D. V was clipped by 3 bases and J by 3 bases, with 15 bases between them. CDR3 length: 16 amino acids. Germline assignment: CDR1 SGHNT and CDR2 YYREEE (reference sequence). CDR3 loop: CASSSPRSSYTGELFF. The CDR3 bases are TGTGCCAGCAGCTCCCCTCGGAGCTCATACACCGGGGAGCTGTTTTTT.

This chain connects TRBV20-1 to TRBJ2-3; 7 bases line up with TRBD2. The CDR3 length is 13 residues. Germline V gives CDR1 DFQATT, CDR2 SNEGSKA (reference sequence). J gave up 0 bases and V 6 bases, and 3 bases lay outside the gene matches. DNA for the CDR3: TGCAGTGCCCTACTAGCGAGCACAGATACGCAGTATTTT. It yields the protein CSALLASTDTQYF.

CDR3 sequence: CASSLGPLANSYEQYF. CDR3 coding DNA: TGTGCCAGCAGCTTAGGCCCTCTGGCCAACTCCTACGAGCAGTACTTC. The genes are TRBV7-6 and TRBJ2-7; D is unclear. V was shortened by 1 base and J by 0 bases, with 13 bases between the two germline ends. The CDR3 runs 16 residues. CDR1 is SGHVS, CDR2 FNYEAQ, per germline.

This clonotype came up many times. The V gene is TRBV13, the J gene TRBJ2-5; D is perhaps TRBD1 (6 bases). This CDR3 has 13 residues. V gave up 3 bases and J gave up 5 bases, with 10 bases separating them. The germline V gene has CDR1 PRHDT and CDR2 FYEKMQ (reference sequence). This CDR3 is CASSFGQRETQYF. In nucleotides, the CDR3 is TGTGCCAGCAGCTTCGGACAGAGGGAGACCCAGTACTTC.

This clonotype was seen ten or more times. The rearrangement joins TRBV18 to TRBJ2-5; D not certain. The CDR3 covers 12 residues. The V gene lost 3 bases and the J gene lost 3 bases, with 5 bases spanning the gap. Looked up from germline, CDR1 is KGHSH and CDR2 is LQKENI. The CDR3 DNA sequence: TGTGCCAGCTCACCTGCTAAAGAGACCCAGTACTTC. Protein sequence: CASSPAKETQYF.

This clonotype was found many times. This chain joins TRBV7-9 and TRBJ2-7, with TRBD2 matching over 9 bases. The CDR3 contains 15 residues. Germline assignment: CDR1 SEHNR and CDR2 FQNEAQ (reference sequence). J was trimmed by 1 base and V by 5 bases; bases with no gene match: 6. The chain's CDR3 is CASSLVAGVSYEQYF. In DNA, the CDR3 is TGTGCCAGCAGCCTCGTAGCGGGAGTTTCCTACGAGCAGTACTTC. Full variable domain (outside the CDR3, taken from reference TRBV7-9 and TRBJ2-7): DTGVSQNPRHKITKRGQNVTFRCDPISEHNRLYWYRQTLGQGPEFLTYFQNEAQLEKSRLLSDRFSAERPKGSFSTLEIQRTEQGDSAMYLCASSLVAGVSYEQYFGPGTRLTVT.